The present TCR beta chain was sequenced within a study of blood T cell repertoires in COVID-19. At the level of the study: Sources were T cells, B-cell-depleted T cells, or PBMCs; the material itself was cDNA or gDNA.

The method was immunoSEQ multiplex PCR; TCRdb's version includes in-frame clones alone and lacks a portion of them. The sample has roughly 200,000 clones, around 77% seen once. Trimming took off 10 bases at V and 4 bases at J, with 16 bases between the two ends. Per the germline V gene, CDR1 is MNHEY and CDR2 is SVGAGI. The CDR3 contains 13 residues. Source material: peripheral blood. The chain employs TRBV6-5 and TRBJ1-2; D is possibly TRBD1 (5 bases). The receptor was isolated from a man in his 70s with active or convalescent COVID-19. The CDR3 nucleotides read TGTGCCACCCTGACAGCCCAGGGCTATGGCTACACCTTC. Translation: CATLTAQGYGYTF.